A single sample gave rise to the 29 T cell receptor beta chains below, sequenced in a study of cytomegalovirus exposure and HLA in healthy donors. 60 Vbeta and 13 Jbeta primers were used in PCR. Data came from immunoSEQ multiplex PCR; TCRdb stores just in-frame clones and leaves some out. This sample has roughly 120,000 clones, with around 82% found just once. The sequenced material came from PBMCs. The receptors here all came from a man in his forties or fifties in good health and CMV-seronegative.

This clone is a singleton in its sample. The rearrangement joins TRBV10-3 to TRBJ2-5; 7 bases are shared with TRBD1. The assigned J gene may be wrong: the sequence end matches TRBJ2-7 better. The germline V gene encodes CDR1 ENHRY and CDR2 SYGVKD. The CDR3 length is 15 residues. The CDR3 is CAISEHWDSTYEQYF. CDR3 nucleotides: TGTGCCATCAGTGAGCACTGGGACAGTACCTACGAGCAGTACTTC.

This clone was seen just once. The V gene is TRBV7-6, the J gene TRBJ1-4; the match to TRBD1 covers 9 bases. The V gene end was trimmed by 3 bases and the J gene end by 7 bases; junction bases not matched to a gene: 6. CDR1 and CDR2 from the germline V gene are SGHVS and FNYEAQ. The CDR3 is 15 residues long. The CDR3 DNA reads as TGTGCCAGCAGCTTCAACAGGGGGCCGGGTGAAAAACTGTTTTTT. It is translated as CASSFNRGPGEKLFF.

The chain uses TRBV29-1 and TRBJ2-5; D possibly corresponds to TRBD2 (6 bases). The germline CDR1 and CDR2 sequences are SQVTM and ANQGSEA. Trimming removed 7 bases at V and 2 bases at J, with 11 bases between. CDR3 length: 12 amino acids. CDR3 residues: CSAVRGQETQYF. The CDR3, as DNA: TGCAGCGCGGTGCGGGGTCAAGAGACCCAGTACTTC.

The table lists this clone with a few counts. The V call is TRBV27, the J call TRBJ1-2; no reliable D call. The CDR3 has 15 residues. Trimming stripped 2 bases from V and 4 bases from J, with 14 bases between. Germline V lookup: CDR1 MNHEY, CDR2 SMNVEV (reference sequence). DNA for the CDR3: TGTGCCAGCAGTTTAGAAGGGAGCTTCGGCTATGGCTACACCTTC. Amino acid sequence: CASSLEGSFGYGYTF.

This chain links TRBV5-1 with TRBJ1-2; D gene unclear. The CDR3 is 15 amino acids. Germline-derived CDR1 and CDR2 are SGHRS and YFSETQ. V lost 1 base to trimming and J lost 3 bases, with 13 bases between them. Here the CDR3 reads CASSLNRGSDYGYTF. DNA of the CDR3: TGCGCCAGCAGCTTGAATAGAGGGAGCGACTATGGCTACACCTTC.

V and J are TRBV7-2 and TRBJ2-7; D is possibly TRBD1 (6 bases). V was trimmed by 4 bases and J by 2 bases, leaving 15 bases between them. The CDR3 length is 15 residues. Germline loops: CDR1 SGHTA, CDR2 FQGNSA. CDR3 amino acids: CASSSQKGVTYEQYF. CDR3 sequence (DNA): TGTGCCAGCAGCTCCCAGAAGGGGGTAACCTACGAGCAGTACTTC. The variable domain in full, completed from reference TRBV7-2 and TRBJ2-7, reads GAGVSQSPSNKVTEKGKDVELRCDPISGHTALYWYRQSLGQGLEFLIYFQGNSAPDKSGLPSDRFSAERTGGSVSTLTIQRTQQEDSAVYLCASSSQKGVTYEQYFGPGTRLTVT.

CDR3 in DNA: TGTGCCAGCAGCGTGGGTCCAGGGGGACACGAGCAGTACTTC. Translated: CASSVGPGGHEQYF. The chain uses TRBV9 and TRBJ2-7; 7 bases align to TRBD1. CDR1 is SGDLS, CDR2 YYNGEE, per germline. Trimming cost V 2 bases and J 5 bases; bases outside gene matches: 7. The CDR3 is made up of 14 amino acids.

The chain employs TRBV4-1 and TRBJ1-3; D might be TRBD1 (5 bases). Germline lookup yields CDR1 MGHRA and CDR2 YSYEKL. Trimming pared 3 bases from V and 3 bases from J, leaving 18 bases between. This CDR3 has 17 residues. The DNA of the CDR3 is TGCGCCAGCAGCCAGACAGTGATCGTGGAGAATGGAAACACCATATATTTT. Protein: CASSQTVIVENGNTIYF.

The chain recombines TRBV10-3 with TRBJ1-2, with TRBD1 identical over 10 bases. The V gene end was trimmed by 5 bases and the J gene end by 6 bases; junction bases not matched to a gene: 6. In germline, CDR1 is ENHRY, CDR2 SYGVKD. The CDR3 runs 14 residues. The CDR3 loop is CAISTGTGVDGYTF. DNA for the CDR3: TGTGCCATCAGTACTGGGACAGGGGTTGATGGCTACACCTTC.

The rearrangement uses TRBV10-3 and TRBJ2-7; a possible D gene is TRBD2 (5 bases). Per germline, CDR1 ENHRY and CDR2 SYGVKD. This CDR3 comprises 13 residues. V dropped 6 bases and J dropped 1 base, with 10 bases sitting between them. The CDR3 DNA follows: TGTGCCATCAGAGAGGAGGAGTCCTACGAGCAGTACTTC. It is translated as CAIREEESYEQYF.

V is TRBV19 and J is TRBJ1-5; tentative D call: TRBD1 (6 bases). This CDR3 has 14 amino acids. Looked up from germline, CDR1 is LNHDA and CDR2 is SQIVND (reference sequence). V dropped 9 bases and J dropped 7 bases, with 19 bases sitting between them. Here the CDR3 DNA reads TGTGCCAGCCGAAGACAGGTCCTGGACCAGCCCCAGCATTTT. Its protein product is CASRRQVLDQPQHF.

A word on this clone: One end of the junction is discordant with germline, which a read error may explain. This chain connects TRBV7-9 to TRBJ1-1; D perhaps matches TRBD1 (6 bases). Germline V CDR1 and CDR2: SEHNR, FQNEAQ (reference sequence). This CDR3 contains 12 residues. CDR3 nucleotides: TGTTCCAGCGAACAGGGTTGGACTGAAGCTTTCTTT. This sequence encodes CSSEQGWTEAFF.

The gene calls are TRBV29-1 and TRBJ2-7, with D possibly TRBD2 on 6 matching bases. Germline V gene lookup returns CDR1 SQVTM and CDR2 ANQGSEA. Trimming stripped 3 bases from V and 3 bases from J, with 12 bases between. CDR3 length: 13 amino acids. CDR3 nucleotides: TGCAGCGTTGACGGGGGAAGGTTCTACGAGCAGTACTTC. It encodes CSVDGGRFYEQYF.

The chain uses TRBV18 and TRBJ1-2; D uncertain. Deletions cut 3 bases from V and 3 bases from J, with 11 bases between. The CDR3 is 14 amino acids. Germline CDR1 and CDR2: KGHSH and LQKENI. CDR3 DNA sequence: TGTGCCAGCTCACCCCGGTCGGGAGACTATGGCTACACCTTC. Translation gives CASSPRSGDYGYTF.

The CDR3 coding sequence is TGTGCCAGCAGCGTAGGCGGCAGAGCTAACTATGGCTACACCTTC. It codes for CASSVGGRANYGYTF. The J gene is TRBJ1-2, the V gene TRBV9; D unresolved. The germline V and J ends were trimmed by 0 bases and 0 bases, with 9 bases remaining between them. Germline CDR1 reads SGDLS; CDR2 reads YYNGEE. This CDR3 region has 15 residues.

This chain links TRBV5-4 with TRBJ2-3, with 10 bases aligning to TRBD2. Germline CDR1 is SGHNT and CDR2 is YYREEE (reference sequence). CDR3 length: 17 residues. The ends lost 3 bases at V and 5 bases at J; junction bases unmatched: 12. In DNA form, the CDR3 reads TGTGCCAGCAGCTCCACCCGACTAGCGGGCTACGTAGATACGCAGTATTTT. This translates into CASSSTRLAGYVDTQYF.

A word on this clone: At one of its ends the junction is not consistent with the germline gene, which may arise from a read error. This chain connects TRBV7-9 to TRBJ2-1, with a weak D call TRBD2 (5 bases). From germline, CDR1 is SEHNR and CDR2 FQNEAQ (reference sequence). CDR3 length: 11 residues. The CDR3 DNA is TGTTCCAGCAGCTTAAGCGGTGAGCAGTTCTTC. It codes for CSSSLSGEQFF.

This chain uses TRBV30 with TRBJ2-5; a possible D gene is TRBD2 (5 bases). The CDR3 totals 15 residues. CDR1 is GTSNPN, CDR2 SVGIG, per germline (reference sequence). V shed 2 bases and J shed 0 bases, with 13 bases lying between them. The CDR3 reads CAWSRGPGYQETQYF. The CDR3 DNA reads TGTGCCTGGAGTCGCGGCCCGGGGTACCAAGAGACCCAGTACTTC.

The chain combines TRBV7-2 with TRBJ1-4; TRBD1 matches 8 bases. The CDR3 loop spans 14 amino acids. Germline CDR1 is SGHTA and CDR2 is FQGNSA. V lost 5 bases, J lost 4 bases, and 3 bases stayed unmatched. CDR3 loop: CASSQGAGNEKLFF. CDR3 DNA sequence: TGTGCCAGCAGCCAGGGGGCGGGTAATGAAAAACTGTTTTTT.

This clone was recorded a few times. This chain joins TRBV9 and TRBJ2-1; D remains ambiguous. The V gene's germline CDR1 is SGDLS and CDR2 YYNGEE. The CDR3 runs to 14 residues. Trimming pared 2 bases from V and 8 bases from J, leaving 14 bases between. The CDR3 region is CASSVSGWSYEQFF. CDR3 nucleotide sequence: TGTGCCAGCAGCGTGTCTGGTTGGAGCTATGAGCAGTTCTTC.

V usage is TRBV19 and J usage is TRBJ1-2; possibly TRBD1 for D (5 bases). CDR3 length equals 13 residues. CDR1 LNHDA and CDR2 SQIVND come from the germline V gene (reference sequence). V was cut by 8 bases and J by 8 bases, with 18 bases left in between. The CDR3 here is CASVGTGLGGYTF. The CDR3 coding sequence is TGTGCCAGTGTCGGGACTGGATTGGGGGGCTACACCTTC.

The chain joins TRBV7-6 to TRBJ2-3; TRBD2 agrees at 10 bases. J lost 2 bases, V lost 2 bases, and 1 base had no gene match. The CDR3 is 15 residues long. Germline V gene data show CDR1 as SGHVS and CDR2 as FNYEAQ. The CDR3 loop is CASSLLAGDTDTQYF. In DNA, the CDR3 is TGTGCCAGCAGCTTACTAGCGGGGGACACAGATACGCAGTATTTT.

The chain recombines TRBV7-3 with TRBJ2-2, with TRBD1 matching over 8 bases. J was trimmed by 7 bases and V by 5 bases; bases with no gene match: 9. The CDR3 is 15 amino acids. Germline CDR1 reads SGHTA; CDR2 reads FQGTGA. CDR3 amino acids: CASSLQRTGNGELFF. The CDR3 nucleotides are TGTGCCAGCAGCCTCCAACGGACAGGGAACGGGGAGCTGTTTTTT. Variable domain in full (rest from reference TRBV7-3 and TRBJ2-2): GAGVSQTPSNKVTEKGKYVELRCDPISGHTALYWYRQSLGQGPEFLIYFQGTGAADDSGLPNDRFFAVRPEGSVSTLKIQRTERGDSAVYLCASSLQRTGNGELFFGEGSRLTVL.

The CDR3, as DNA: TGTGCCAGCAGTTTGTCACCAGGGGCCCAAGAGACCCAGTACTTC. Its translation is CASSLSPGAQETQYF. This chain links TRBV28 with TRBJ2-5, with D perhaps matching TRBD1 (6 bases). CDR1 is MDHEN, CDR2 SYDVKM, per germline. The CDR3 spans 15 residues. V gave up 3 bases and J gave up 1 base, with 12 bases separating them.

Points on this clone: The sample contains more than one DNA sequence encoding this CDR3. The chain uses TRBV11-3 and TRBJ2-7; TRBD2 agrees at 7 bases. Germline V gives CDR1 SGHNT, CDR2 YENEEA. V gave up 1 base and J gave up 7 bases; unmatched junction bases: 4. The CDR3 totals 13 residues. The CDR3 coding sequence is TGTGCCAGCAGCTTAGTAAGGGGAGGGGAGCAGTACTTC. Encoded protein: CASSLVRGGEQYF.

This chain links TRBV19 with TRBJ1-6; no definite D call. Germline V CDR1 and CDR2: LNHDA, SQIVND (reference sequence). V lost 5 bases and J lost 8, with 10 bases in between. The CDR3 is made up of 13 amino acids. The DNA of the CDR3 is TGTGCCAGTAGTCGGGAGGGAGATTCACCCCTCCACTTT. Its protein product is CASSREGDSPLHF.

CDR3 DNA: TGTGCCTGGAACTCCCAGGGTTTCACTGAAGCTTTCTTT. Protein sequence: CAWNSQGFTEAFF. The rearrangement uses TRBV30 and TRBJ1-1, with D possibly being TRBD1 (5 bases). Germline V gene data show CDR1 as GTSNPN and CDR2 as SVGIG (reference sequence). V dropped 4 bases and J dropped 4 bases, with 13 bases sitting between them. There are 13 residues in the CDR3.

This clone was seen only once. This chain joins TRBV7-3 and TRBJ1-3; tentatively, D is TRBD1 (5 bases). This CDR3 has 15 residues. CDR1 is SGHTA and CDR2 is FQGTGA in the germline V gene. The V end was cut by 5 bases, the J end by 0 bases, with 11 bases between. The CDR3 region is CASSLGGGSGNTIYF. In nucleotides, the CDR3 is TGTGCCAGCAGCCTAGGCGGGGGCTCTGGAAACACCATATATTTT.

V and J are TRBV2 and TRBJ1-4, with 9 bases that match TRBD1. This CDR3 has 19 amino acids. Germline assignment: CDR1 SNHLY and CDR2 FYNNEI. V shed 4 bases, J shed 0 bases, and the junction held 12 bases outside the gene matches. CDR3 coding DNA: TGTGCCAGCAGTGGCCGCGCGTGGGACAGGGAAGCAACTAATGAAAAACTGTTTTTT. The encoded protein is CASSGRAWDREATNEKLFF.